These 23 T cell receptor beta chains were all obtained from the same sample, sequenced in a study of T and B cells in COVID-19 patients. Each TRB amplification used roughly 240-550 ng of genomic DNA from blood. BIOMED2 TRB-A/B primer pools were used in multiplex TRB PCR. TCRdb reanalysed the multiplex PCR reads using MiXCR and keeps one entry per CDR3 protein. The sample has roughly 2,000 distinct CDR3 sequences; under 30% are singletons. The material sequenced was blood. Receptor source: a human donor with active COVID-19.

This clonotype came up a few times. V is TRBV24-1 and J is TRBJ2-1; 7 bases agree with TRBD2. The CDR3 consists of 12 residues. Trimming took 6 bases from V and 11 from J; bases not matched to a gene: 6. Per the germline V gene, CDR1 is KGHDR and CDR2 is SFDVKD. CDR3 region: CATSPSGTKQFF. CDR3 in DNA: TGTGCCACCAGTCCTAGCGGTACTAAGCAGTTCTTC.

This chain joins TRBV20-1 and TRBJ1-4; 7 positions agree with TRBD1. V shed 6 bases, J shed 7 bases, and the junction held 17 bases outside the gene matches. The CDR3 runs 16 residues. Germline V CDR1 and CDR2: DFQATT, SNEGSKA (reference sequence). CDR3 nucleotide sequence: TGCAGTGCAGGGGGCATATCTTCGGTATTACGTGAAAAACTGTTTTTT. This codes for CSAGGISSVLREKLFF.

The J gene is TRBJ2-3, the V gene TRBV20-1, with 10 positions matching TRBD1. The CDR3 has 15 amino acids. Unmatched junction bases numbered 9, after V lost 5 bases and J lost 4 bases. CDR1 is DFQATT, CDR2 SNEGSKA, per germline (reference sequence). The CDR3: CSAEPGTGVADTQYF. The CDR3, as DNA: TGCAGTGCTGAACCCGGGACAGGGGTTGCAGATACGCAGTATTTT.

In its sample, this clonotype was seen a few times. The chain employs TRBV10-1 and TRBJ1-1; D call uncertain. V lost 3 bases to trimming and J lost 4 bases, with 6 bases between them. CDR3 length: 12 residues. Germline V gives CDR1 WNHNN, CDR2 SYGVQD (reference sequence). The CDR3 spells CASSDWGTEAFF. The CDR3 region has the DNA TGCGCCAGCAGTGATTGGGGCACTGAAGCTTTCTTT.

This clonotype was seen many times. This sequence joins TRBV6-2 or TRBV6-3 and TRBJ1-2; D gene ambiguous. V was pared by 8 bases and J by 4 bases, with 8 bases between. The germline V gene encodes CDR1 MNHEY and CDR2 SVGEGT. This CDR3 has 11 amino acids. CDR3 protein: CASGEGYGYTF. The CDR3 DNA reads TGTGCCAGCGGTGAGGGCTATGGCTACACCTTC.

By share, this clonotype counts as medium-sized. The rearrangement links TRBV30 to TRBJ1-3; unclear D gene. Trimming left V 3 bases short and J 1 base short, with 13 bases between. CDR1 is GTSNPN, CDR2 SVGIG, per germline (reference sequence). This CDR3 spans 15 amino acids. The DNA of the CDR3 is TGTGCCTGGAGCTTCCGGGGTCGTTCTGGAAACACCATATATTTT. Translation gives CAWSFRGRSGNTIYF.

This clonotype was observed a handful of times. The chain uses TRBV4-1 and TRBJ1-1; a possible D gene is TRBD1 (5 bases). The CDR3 consists of 14 residues. Germline lookup yields CDR1 MGHRA and CDR2 YSYEKL. V was cut by 1 base and J by 4 bases, with 10 bases left in between. The chain's CDR3 is CASSQADRGTEAFF. The CDR3 DNA reads TGCGCCAGCAGCCAAGCCGACAGAGGCACTGAAGCTTTCTTT.

This clonotype is medium-sized. V usage is TRBV5-1 and J usage is TRBJ2-3; the match to TRBD2 covers 11 bases. Germline V gives CDR1 SGHRS, CDR2 YFSETQ. The CDR3 is 15 amino acids. The ends lost 3 bases at V and 4 bases at J; junction bases unmatched: 4. The CDR3 is CASSYGTSGADTQYF. The CDR3 region has the DNA TGCGCCAGCAGCTACGGGACTAGCGGAGCAGATACGCAGTATTTT. Combining the CDR3 with reference TRBV5-1 and TRBJ2-3 gives the whole variable domain KAGVTQTPRYLIKTRGQQVTLSCSPISGHRSVSWYQQTPGQGLQFLFEYFSETQRNKGNFPGRFSGRQFSNSRSEMNVSTLELGDSALYLCASSYGTSGADTQYFGPGTRLTVL.

The sample holds a few counts of this clonotype. V gene TRBV10-3 combines with J gene TRBJ2-5, with TRBD1 matching over 10 bases. Trimming cost V 0 bases and J 7 bases; bases outside gene matches: 14. Germline-derived CDR1 and CDR2 are ENHRY and SYGVKD. This CDR3 region has 18 residues. The CDR3 DNA is TGTGCCATCAGTGAGTCTGAGACAGGGGGCGCTGGGGTCTGGACCCAGTACTTC. Encoded protein: CAISESETGGAGVWTQYF.

This clonotype is judged medium-sized (0.01 to 0.1%). The chain is built from TRBV27 and TRBJ2-1; D not certain. V lost 3 bases, J lost 6 bases, and 18 bases lay in between. The germline V gene encodes CDR1 MNHEY and CDR2 SMNVEV (reference sequence). This CDR3 is 16 amino acids long. For the CDR3, the DNA is TGTGCCAGCAGTTTCGACTCACTGAGAGTCCCCAATGAGCAGTTCTTC. This gives the protein CASSFDSLRVPNEQFF.

This clonotype ranks as medium-sized. In DNA, the CDR3 is TGTGCCAGTACCGGGGACGGTCGATATGGCTACACCTTC. Encoded protein: CASTGDGRYGYTF. The V gene is TRBV19, the J gene TRBJ1-2; D possibly corresponds to TRBD1 (5 bases). Trimming removed 7 bases at V and 5 bases at J, with 14 bases between. Germline CDR1 is LNHDA and CDR2 is SQIVND (reference sequence). This CDR3 region has 13 residues.

This clonotype was seen a few times. This chain connects TRBV20-1 to TRBJ1-5; 8 bases are a match to TRBD1. CDR3 length: 15 residues. Germline V gives CDR1 DFQATT, CDR2 SNEGSKA (reference sequence). V was clipped by 6 bases and J by 6 bases; unmatched bases: 13. The CDR3 is CSASARTGRAQPQHF. The DNA for the CDR3 is TGCAGTGCCTCGGCAAGGACAGGGAGGGCTCAGCCCCAGCATTTT.

This clonotype has a handful of counts. The rearrangement uses TRBV2 and TRBJ2-5, with D hard to call. V dropped 0 bases and J dropped 4 bases, with 12 bases sitting between them. The germline V gene encodes CDR1 SNHLY and CDR2 FYNNEI. This CDR3 is built from 15 residues. The CDR3 region is CASSEAGSSGETQYF. In nucleotides, the CDR3 is TGTGCCAGCAGTGAAGCGGGGTCTTCGGGAGAGACCCAGTACTTC.

The gene calls are TRBV6-1 and TRBJ1-5, with D possibly being TRBD1 (5 bases). Germline CDR1 MNHNS, CDR2 SASEGT. The CDR3 is 15 residues long. The V end lost 0 bases, the J end lost 5 bases, and 11 bases lay between the germline ends. Written as DNA, the CDR3 is TGTGCCAGCAGTGAAGCCCCGGGGGTCTATCAGCCCCAGCATTTT. Translation gives CASSEAPGVYQPQHF.

This clonotype was seen a few times. This chain connects TRBV11-2 to TRBJ1-6; D is unclear. CDR3 length: 13 residues. CDR1 and CDR2 (germline): SGHAT, FQNNGV. The V end lost 1 base, the J end lost 10 bases, and 8 bases lay between the germline ends. The CDR3 region is CASSLVLVSPLHF. CDR3 coding DNA: TGTGCCAGCAGCTTAGTGCTGGTCTCACCCCTCCACTTT.

The chain joins TRBV7-6 to TRBJ2-5, with D uncertain. The germline V gene has CDR1 SGHVS and CDR2 FNYEAQ. The CDR3 has 13 residues. V was cut by 1 base and J by 2 bases, with 5 bases left in between. The CDR3 DNA is TGTGCCAGCAGCTTAGAACTGCAAGAGACCCAGTACTTC. Translating gives CASSLELQETQYF.

The J gene is TRBJ2-6, the V gene TRBV4-2, with no clear D. Germline V lookup: CDR1 LGHNA, CDR2 YNFKEQ. The CDR3 length is 14 residues. Trimming took off 6 bases at V and 0 bases at J, with 6 bases between the two ends. CDR3 in amino acids: CASRDPSGANVLTF. Written as DNA, the CDR3 is TGTGCCAGCAGAGACCCCTCTGGGGCCAACGTCCTGACTTTC.

This clonotype is categorized as medium-sized. This chain joins TRBV27 and TRBJ2-2, with a tentative D call TRBD1 (6 bases). Germline V lookup: CDR1 MNHEY, CDR2 SMNVEV (reference sequence). The CDR3 length is 11 residues. The ends were cut back, 7 bases at V and 6 bases at J, with 6 bases in the middle. The CDR3 DNA reads TGTGCCAGCAAGGGGGCCGGGGAGCTGTTTTTT. It codes for CASKGAGELFF.

This clonotype has more than one count but fewer than ten. V usage is TRBV5-5 and J usage is TRBJ1-2; 11 bases fit TRBD1. Looked up from germline, CDR1 is SGHKS and CDR2 is YYEKEE (reference sequence). The CDR3 runs to 15 residues. J was trimmed by 2 bases and V by 4 bases; bases with no gene match: 4. In DNA form, the CDR3 reads TGTGCCAGCAGCCCCGGACAGGGGGCGAACTATGGCTACACCTTC. It is translated as CASSPGQGANYGYTF. Filled out from reference TRBV5-5 and TRBJ1-2, the complete variable domain reads DAGVTQSPTHLIKTRGQQVTLRCSPISGHKSVSWYQQVLGQGPQFIFQYYEKEERGRGNFPDRFSARQFPNYSSELNVNALLLGDSALYLCASSPGQGANYGYTFGSGTRLTVV.

The V call is TRBV2, the J call TRBJ2-3; D gene uncertain. Germline assignment: CDR1 SNHLY and CDR2 FYNNEI. Trimming stripped 4 bases from V and 3 bases from J, with 5 bases between. There are 12 residues in the CDR3. CDR3 sequence reads: CASSGLTDTQYF. The CDR3 region has the DNA TGTGCCAGCAGTGGTCTAACAGATACGCAGTATTTT.

This clonotype is labeled as medium-sized. This chain connects TRBV5-5 to TRBJ2-1; no definite D call. The CDR3 has 13 amino acids. The V end lost 0 bases, the J end lost 6 bases, and 7 bases lay between the germline ends. CDR1 and CDR2 from the germline V gene are SGHKS and YYEKEE (reference sequence). The CDR3 loop is CASSLDWLNEQFF. CDR3 nucleotide sequence: TGTGCCAGCAGCTTGGACTGGCTCAATGAGCAGTTCTTC.

This clonotype was counted only a few times. V gene TRBV5-1 combines with J gene TRBJ2-7; unclear D gene. The CDR3 is made up of 12 amino acids. The germline CDR1 and CDR2 sequences are SGHRS and YFSETQ. Trimming pared 4 bases from V and 0 bases from J, leaving 5 bases between. Written as DNA, the CDR3 is TGCGCCAGCAGCGAGACCTCCTACGAGCAGTACTTC. Translated: CASSETSYEQYF.

With regard to this clonotype: The junction differs from germline at one of its ends, possibly a read error. This chain uses TRBV19 with TRBJ1-6, with D possibly being TRBD1 (5 bases). This CDR3 contains 13 residues. The germline gives CDR1 LNHDA, CDR2 SQIVND (reference sequence). For the CDR3, the DNA is TGTGCCAGCCCGGGACGGGAGAATTCACCACTCCACTTT. The encoded protein is CASPGRENSPLHF. The full variable domain, rest sourced from reference TRBV19 and TRBJ1-6, is DGGITQSPKYLFRKEGQNVTLSCEQNLNHDAMYWYRQDPGQGLRLIYYSQIVNDFQKGDIAEGYSVSREKKESFPLTVTSAQKNPTAFYLCASPGRENSPLHFGNGTRLTVT.